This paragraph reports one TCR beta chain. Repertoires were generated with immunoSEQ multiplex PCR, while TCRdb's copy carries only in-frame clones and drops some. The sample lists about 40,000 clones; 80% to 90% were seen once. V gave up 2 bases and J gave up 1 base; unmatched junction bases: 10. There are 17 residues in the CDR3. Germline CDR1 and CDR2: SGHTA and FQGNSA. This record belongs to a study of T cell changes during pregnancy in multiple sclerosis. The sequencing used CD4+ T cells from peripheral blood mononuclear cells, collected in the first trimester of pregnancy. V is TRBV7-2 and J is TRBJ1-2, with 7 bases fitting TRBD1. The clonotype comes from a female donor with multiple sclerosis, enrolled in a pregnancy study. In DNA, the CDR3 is TGTGCCAGCAGCTTACGTAGGACAGGCCCCATTAACTATGGCTACACCTTC. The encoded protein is CASSLRRTGPINYGYTF.